This TCR beta chain came from a study of post-analysis software for immune sequencing data. This clonotype occurred a few times. Its antigen is unknown. Prepared libraries of TCR beta cDNA carried unique molecular identifiers. TCRdb re-derived calls from the PCR reads in MiXCR, one entry per CDR3 protein. The table records 350,000 to 450,000 distinct CDR3 sequences, roughly 35% of them present only once. The CDR3 contains 14 residues. In germline, CDR1 is SGHVS, CDR2 FQNEAQ. The V end was cut by 2 bases, the J end by 0 bases, with 7 bases between. Study results and limitations: Five TRBV segments, including TRBV5-6, TRBV5-1 and TRBV20-1, were more frequent in patients than controls. Strong co-clustering by F measure was evident for samples that had been prepared in the same batch.

This clonotype was obtained from a girl aged 5 to 17 with multiple sclerosis. V gene TRBV7-8 combines with J gene TRBJ1-1; D ambiguous. Material: blood. CDR3: CASSLSQLNTEAFF. The CDR3, as DNA: TGTGCCAGCAGCTTAAGCCAATTGAACACTGAAGCTTTCTTT.